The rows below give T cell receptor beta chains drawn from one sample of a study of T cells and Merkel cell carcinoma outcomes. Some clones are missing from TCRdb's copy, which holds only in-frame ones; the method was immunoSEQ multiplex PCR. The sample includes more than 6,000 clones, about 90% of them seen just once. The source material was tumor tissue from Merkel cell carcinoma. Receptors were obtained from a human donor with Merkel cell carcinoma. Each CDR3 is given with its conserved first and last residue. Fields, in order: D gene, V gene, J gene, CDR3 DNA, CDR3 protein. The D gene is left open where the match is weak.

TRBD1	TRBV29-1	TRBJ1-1	TGCAGCGCTGGACAGGGAGGCACTGAAGCTTTCTTT	CSAGQGGTEAFF
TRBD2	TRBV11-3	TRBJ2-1	TGTGCCAGCAGCCCCGGGGGGGGCGATGAGCAGTTCTTC	CASSPGGGDEQFF
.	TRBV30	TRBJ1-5	TGTGCCTGGAGTACCAGTTCAGGGCAGCCCCAGCATTTT	CAWSTSSGQPQHF
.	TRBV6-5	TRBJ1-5	TGTGCCAGCAGTTACTCGCCAAGGAGCAATCAGCCCCAGCATTTT	CASSYSPRSNQPQHF
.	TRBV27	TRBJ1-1	TGTGCCAGCAGGAGGGGCACTGAAGCTTTCTTT	CASRRGTEAFF
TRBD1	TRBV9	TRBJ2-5	TGTGCCAGCAGCGTAGGGACAGGGTTACAAGAGACCCAGTACTTC	CASSVGTGLQETQYF
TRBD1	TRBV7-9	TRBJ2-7	TGTGCCAGCAGCCGTACAGGGGTCAACGAGCAGTACTTC	CASSRTGVNEQYF
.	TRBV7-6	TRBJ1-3	TGTGCCAGCAGCAGTAGACAGGCTGGAAACACCATATATTTT	CASSSRQAGNTIYF
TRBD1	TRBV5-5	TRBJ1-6	TGTGCCAGCAGCTTGGAGTGGGACAGGGCATCACCCCTCCACTTT	CASSLEWDRASPLHF
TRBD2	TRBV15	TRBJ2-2	TGTGCCACCAGCAGACCGGGGGAGGGCACCGGGGAGCTGTTTTTT	CATSRPGEGTGELFF